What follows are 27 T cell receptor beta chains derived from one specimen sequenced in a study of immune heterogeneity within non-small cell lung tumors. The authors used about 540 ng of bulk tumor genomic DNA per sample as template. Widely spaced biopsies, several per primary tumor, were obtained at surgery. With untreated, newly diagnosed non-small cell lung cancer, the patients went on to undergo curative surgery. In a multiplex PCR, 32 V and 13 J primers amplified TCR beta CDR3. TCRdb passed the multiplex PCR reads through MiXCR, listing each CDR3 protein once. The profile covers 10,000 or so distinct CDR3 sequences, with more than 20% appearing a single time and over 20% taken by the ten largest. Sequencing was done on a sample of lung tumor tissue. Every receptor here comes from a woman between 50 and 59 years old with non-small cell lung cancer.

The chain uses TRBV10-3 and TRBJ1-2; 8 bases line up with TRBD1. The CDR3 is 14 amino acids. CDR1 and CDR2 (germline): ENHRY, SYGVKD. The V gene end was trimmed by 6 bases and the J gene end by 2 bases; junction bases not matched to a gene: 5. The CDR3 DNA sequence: TGTGCCATCAGGGGGGGACAGGAGAACTATGGCTACACCTTC. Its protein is CAIRGGQENYGYTF.

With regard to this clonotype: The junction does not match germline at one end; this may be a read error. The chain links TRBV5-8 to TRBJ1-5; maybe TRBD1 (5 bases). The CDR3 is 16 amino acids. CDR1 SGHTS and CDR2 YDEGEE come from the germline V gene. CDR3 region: CASSLRGGKSNQPRHF. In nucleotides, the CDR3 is TGTGCCAGCAGCTTGCGGGGGGGTAAAAGCAATCAGCCCCGGCATTTT. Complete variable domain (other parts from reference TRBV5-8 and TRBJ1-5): EAGVTQSPTHLIKTRGQQATLRCSPISGHTSVYWYQQALGLGLQFLLWYDEGEERNRGNFPPRFSGRQFPNYSSELNVNALELEDSALYLCASSLRGGKSNQPRHFGDGTRLSIL.

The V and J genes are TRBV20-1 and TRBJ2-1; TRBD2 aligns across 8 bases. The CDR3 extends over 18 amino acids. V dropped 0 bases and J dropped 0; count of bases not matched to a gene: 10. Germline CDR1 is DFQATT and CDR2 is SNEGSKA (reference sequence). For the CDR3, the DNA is TGCAGTGCTAGAGATCTAGCGGGCCGCCTGAGCTCCTACAATGAGCAGTTCTTC. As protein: CSARDLAGRLSSYNEQFF.

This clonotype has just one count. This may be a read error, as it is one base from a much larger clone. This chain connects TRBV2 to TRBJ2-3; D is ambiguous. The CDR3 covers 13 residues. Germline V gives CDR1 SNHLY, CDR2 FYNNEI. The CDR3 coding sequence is TGTGCCAGCAGTGTTCAAAGCACAGATACGCGGTATTTT. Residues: CASSVQSTDTRYF.

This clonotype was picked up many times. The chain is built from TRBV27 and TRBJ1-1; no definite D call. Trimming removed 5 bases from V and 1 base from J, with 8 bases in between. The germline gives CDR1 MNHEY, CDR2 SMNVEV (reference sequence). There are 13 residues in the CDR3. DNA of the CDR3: TGTGCCAGCAGTCGGAGGACGAACACTGAAGCTTTCTTT. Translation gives CASSRRTNTEAFF.

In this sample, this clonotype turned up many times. CDR3 protein: CASSILSGGAAGANVLTF. The CDR3 nucleotides are TGTGCCAGCAGTATCCTTAGCGGGGGGGCTGCAGGGGCCAACGTCCTGACTTTC. This chain links TRBV6-1 with TRBJ2-6; 11 positions agree with TRBD2. This CDR3 region has 18 residues. Germline loops: CDR1 MNHNS, CDR2 SASEGT. V lost 5 bases, J lost 4 bases, and 10 bases stayed unmatched.

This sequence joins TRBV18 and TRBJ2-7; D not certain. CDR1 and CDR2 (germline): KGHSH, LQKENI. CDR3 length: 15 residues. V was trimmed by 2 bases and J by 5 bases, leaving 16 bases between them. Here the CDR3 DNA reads TGTGCCAGCTCACCAATCGGTCGATCGTTCAACGAGCAGTACTTC. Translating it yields CASSPIGRSFNEQYF.

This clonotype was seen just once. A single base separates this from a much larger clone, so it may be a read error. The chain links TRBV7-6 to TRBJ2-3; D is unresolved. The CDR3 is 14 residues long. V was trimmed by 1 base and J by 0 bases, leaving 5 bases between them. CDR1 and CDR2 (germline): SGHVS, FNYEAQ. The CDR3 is CASSLESSTDTQYF. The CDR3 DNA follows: TGTGCCAGCAGCTTAGAATCCAGCACAGATACGCAGTATTTT. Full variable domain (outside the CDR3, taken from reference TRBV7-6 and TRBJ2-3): GAGVSQSPRYKVTKRGQDVALRCDPISGHVSLYWYRQALGQGPEFLTYFNYEAQQDKSGLPNDRFSAERPEGSISTLTIQRTEQRDSAMYRCASSLESSTDTQYFGPGTRLTVL.

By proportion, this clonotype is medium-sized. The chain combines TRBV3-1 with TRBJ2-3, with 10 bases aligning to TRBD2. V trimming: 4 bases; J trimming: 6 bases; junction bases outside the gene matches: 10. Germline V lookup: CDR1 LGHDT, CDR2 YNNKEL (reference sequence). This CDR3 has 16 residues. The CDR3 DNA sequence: TGTGCCAGCAGCCTCGGCCAAAGCGGGGGGGGGGATACGCAGTATTTT. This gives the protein CASSLGQSGGGDTQYF.

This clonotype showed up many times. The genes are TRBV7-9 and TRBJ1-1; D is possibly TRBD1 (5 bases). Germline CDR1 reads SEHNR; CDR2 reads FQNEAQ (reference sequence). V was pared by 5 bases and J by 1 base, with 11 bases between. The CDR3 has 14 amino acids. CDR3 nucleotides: TGTGCCAGCAGCGGGGTAAGGGGGAACACTGAAGCTTTCTTT. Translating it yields CASSGVRGNTEAFF.

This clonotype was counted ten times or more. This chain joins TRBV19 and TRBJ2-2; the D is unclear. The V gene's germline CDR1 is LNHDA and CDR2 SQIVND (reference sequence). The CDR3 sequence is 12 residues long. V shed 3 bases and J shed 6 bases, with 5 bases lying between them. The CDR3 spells CASSIGPGELFF. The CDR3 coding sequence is TGTGCCAGTAGTATCGGCCCCGGGGAGCTGTTTTTT.

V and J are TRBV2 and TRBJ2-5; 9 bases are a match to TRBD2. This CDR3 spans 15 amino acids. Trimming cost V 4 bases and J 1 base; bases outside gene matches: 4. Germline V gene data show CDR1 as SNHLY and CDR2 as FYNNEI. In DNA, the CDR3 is TGTGCCAGCAGTGGGCGTAGCGGGGGCCAAGAGACCCAGTACTTC. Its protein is CASSGRSGGQETQYF.

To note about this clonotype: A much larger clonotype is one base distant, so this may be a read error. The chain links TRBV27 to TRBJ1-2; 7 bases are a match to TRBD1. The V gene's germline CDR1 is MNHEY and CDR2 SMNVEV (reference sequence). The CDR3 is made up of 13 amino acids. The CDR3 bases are TGTGCCAGCAGTTCCCTTGGGGTGGGACAGATGATCTTC. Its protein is CASSSLGVGQMIF.

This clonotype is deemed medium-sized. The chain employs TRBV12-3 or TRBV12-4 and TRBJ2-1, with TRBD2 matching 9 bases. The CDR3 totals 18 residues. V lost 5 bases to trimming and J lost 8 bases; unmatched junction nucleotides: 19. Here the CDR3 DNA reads TGTGCCAGCAGTCCCGCAAGGGGCGGGGGGGCCTCAGGTGATGAGCAGTTCTTC. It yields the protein CASSPARGGGASGDEQFF.

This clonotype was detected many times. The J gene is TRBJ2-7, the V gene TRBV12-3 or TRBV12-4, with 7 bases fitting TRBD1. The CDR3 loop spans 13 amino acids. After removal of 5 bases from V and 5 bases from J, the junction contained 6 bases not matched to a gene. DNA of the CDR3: TGTGCCAGCAGTCTACTTCAGGGGGACGAGCAGTACTTC. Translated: CASSLLQGDEQYF.

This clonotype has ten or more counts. The CDR3 DNA reads TGTGCCAGCAGCCATAGACCGGGACAGGGTACTGGAAACACCATATATTTT. Amino acid sequence: CASSHRPGQGTGNTIYF. J is TRBJ1-3 and V is TRBV4-2, with 9 bases lining up with TRBD1. The CDR3 is 17 residues long. Trimming took 3 bases from V and 2 from J; bases not matched to a gene: 8. Germline CDR1 is LGHNA and CDR2 is YNFKEQ.

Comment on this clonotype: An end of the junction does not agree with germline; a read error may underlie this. CDR3 in amino acids: CSSSRGFVRAFENIQYF. The CDR3 DNA sequence: TGCTCCAGCAGCCGAGGGTTCGTCAGGGCCTTTGAAAACATTCAGTACTTC. This sequence joins TRBV5-1 and TRBJ2-4; the D call may be TRBD1 or TRBD2 (5 bases each). The length of the CDR3 is 17 residues. The germline CDR1 and CDR2 sequences are SGHRS and YFSETQ.

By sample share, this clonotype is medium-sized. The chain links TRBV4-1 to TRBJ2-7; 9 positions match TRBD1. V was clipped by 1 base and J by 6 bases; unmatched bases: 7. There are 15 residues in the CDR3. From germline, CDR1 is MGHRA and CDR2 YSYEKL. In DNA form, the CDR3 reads TGCGCCAGCAGCCAAGTATCGGGACAGGGTGGCGAGCAGTACTTC. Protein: CASSQVSGQGGEQYF.

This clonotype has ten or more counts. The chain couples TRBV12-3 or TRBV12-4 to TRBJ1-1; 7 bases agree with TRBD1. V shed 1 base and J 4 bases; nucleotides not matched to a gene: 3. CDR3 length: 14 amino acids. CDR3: CASSLGQGGTEAFF. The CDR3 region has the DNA TGTGCCAGCAGTTTAGGACAGGGAGGCACTGAAGCTTTCTTT.

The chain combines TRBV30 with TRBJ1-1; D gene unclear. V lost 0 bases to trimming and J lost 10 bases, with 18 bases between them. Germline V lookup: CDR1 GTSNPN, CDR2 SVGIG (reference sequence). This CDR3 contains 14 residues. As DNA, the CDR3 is TGTGCCTGGAGTGTAGAACGGTTTAACAATGGAGCTTTCTTT. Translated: CAWSVERFNNGAFF.

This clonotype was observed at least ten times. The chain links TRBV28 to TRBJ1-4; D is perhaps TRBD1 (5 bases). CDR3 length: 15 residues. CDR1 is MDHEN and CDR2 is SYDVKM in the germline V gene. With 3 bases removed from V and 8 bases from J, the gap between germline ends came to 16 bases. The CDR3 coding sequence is TGTGCCAGCAGTTTCGGGGGACCGGGTGAAGAAAAACTGTTTTTT. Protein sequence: CASSFGGPGEEKLFF.

This CDR3 reads CASSYGPQETQYF. The CDR3 DNA follows: TGTGCCAGCAGTTATGGCCCTCAAGAGACCCAGTACTTC. V usage is TRBV6-2 or TRBV6-3 and J usage is TRBJ2-5; D is ambiguous. Germline V gene data show CDR1 as MNHEY and CDR2 as SVGEGT. This CDR3 is 13 amino acids long. The germline V and J ends were trimmed by 3 bases and 2 bases, with 7 bases remaining between them.

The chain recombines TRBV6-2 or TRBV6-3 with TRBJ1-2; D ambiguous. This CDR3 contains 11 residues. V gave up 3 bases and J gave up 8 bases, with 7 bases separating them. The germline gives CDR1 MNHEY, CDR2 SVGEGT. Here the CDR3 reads CASSYRGGYTF. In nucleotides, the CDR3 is TGTGCCAGCAGTTATAGAGGCGGCTACACCTTC.

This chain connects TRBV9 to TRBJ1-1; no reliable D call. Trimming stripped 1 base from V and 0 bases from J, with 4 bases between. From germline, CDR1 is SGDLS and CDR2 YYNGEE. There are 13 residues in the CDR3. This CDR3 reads CASSVQVNTEAFF. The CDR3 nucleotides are TGTGCCAGCAGCGTACAGGTGAACACTGAAGCTTTCTTT.

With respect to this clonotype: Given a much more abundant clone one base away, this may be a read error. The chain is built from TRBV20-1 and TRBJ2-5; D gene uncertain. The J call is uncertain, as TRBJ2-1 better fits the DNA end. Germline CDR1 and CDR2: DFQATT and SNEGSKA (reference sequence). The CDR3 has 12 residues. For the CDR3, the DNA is TGCAGTGCTAGAGAGTACACCCAAGATCAGTTCTTC. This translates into CSAREYTQDQFF.

CDR3 nucleotide sequence: TGTGCCAGCAGACAGGGCGAAGGTGAAAAACTGTTTTTT. Protein product: CASRQGEGEKLFF. J is TRBJ1-4 and V is TRBV6-1, with D perhaps TRBD1 (6 bases). Per germline, CDR1 MNHNS and CDR2 SASEGT. V was shortened by 6 bases and J by 7 bases, with 12 bases between the two germline ends. The CDR3 runs 13 residues.

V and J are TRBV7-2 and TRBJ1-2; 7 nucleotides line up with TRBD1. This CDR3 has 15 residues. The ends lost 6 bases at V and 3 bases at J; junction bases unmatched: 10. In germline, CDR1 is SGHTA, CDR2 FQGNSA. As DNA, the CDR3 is TGTGCCAGCAGTGCCAGGGGGGAAACTGACTATGGCTACACCTTC. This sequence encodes CASSARGETDYGYTF.